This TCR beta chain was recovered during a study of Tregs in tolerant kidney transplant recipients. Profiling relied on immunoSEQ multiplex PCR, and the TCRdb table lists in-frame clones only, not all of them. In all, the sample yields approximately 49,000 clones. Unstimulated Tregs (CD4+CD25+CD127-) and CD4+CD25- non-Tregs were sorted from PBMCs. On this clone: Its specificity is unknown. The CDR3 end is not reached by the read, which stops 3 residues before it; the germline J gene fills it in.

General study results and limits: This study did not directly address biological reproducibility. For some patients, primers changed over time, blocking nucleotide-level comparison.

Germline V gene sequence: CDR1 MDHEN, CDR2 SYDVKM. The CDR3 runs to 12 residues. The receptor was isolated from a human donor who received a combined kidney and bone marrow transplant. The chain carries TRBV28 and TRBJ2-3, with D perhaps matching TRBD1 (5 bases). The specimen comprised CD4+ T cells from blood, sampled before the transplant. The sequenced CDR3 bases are TGTGCCAGCAGCACGACAGTTTCCCCG. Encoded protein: CASSTTVSP. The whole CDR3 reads CASSTTVSPQYF.